The present entry profiles one T cell receptor beta chain with its context. CDR1 is DFQATT and CDR2 is SNEGSKA in the germline V gene (reference sequence). The CDR3 sequence is 11 residues long. Trimming took off 3 bases at V and 8 bases at J, with 10 bases between the two ends. The entry originates in a study of blood T cell repertoires in COVID-19. For the study at large: The samples span acute and convalescent COVID-19 from the United States, Italy and Spain.

In the study's own analysis: Amplification with reference gene primers provided the estimates of nucleated cell counts. Sequenced by immunoSEQ multiplex PCR; TCRdb stores in-frame clones only, minus some. Clone size and V and J calls were adopted from that table, with D and trimming inferred from the DNA. Among 250,000 to 350,000 clones, 80% to 90% were seen once, and the ten largest hold roughly 2.5%. Recovered participants had two consecutive negative NP/OP PCR tests, healthcare professional clearance, or symptom resolution. The sequenced sample was PBMCs or T cells enriched from blood (not recorded which). The genes are TRBV20-1 and TRBJ1-1; TRBD1 might be the D (5 bases). The receptor comes from a young woman who had recovered from COVID-19. The CDR3 region has the DNA TGCAGTGCTAGGAGGAGACAGGAAGCTTTCTTT. Residues: CSARRRQEAFF.